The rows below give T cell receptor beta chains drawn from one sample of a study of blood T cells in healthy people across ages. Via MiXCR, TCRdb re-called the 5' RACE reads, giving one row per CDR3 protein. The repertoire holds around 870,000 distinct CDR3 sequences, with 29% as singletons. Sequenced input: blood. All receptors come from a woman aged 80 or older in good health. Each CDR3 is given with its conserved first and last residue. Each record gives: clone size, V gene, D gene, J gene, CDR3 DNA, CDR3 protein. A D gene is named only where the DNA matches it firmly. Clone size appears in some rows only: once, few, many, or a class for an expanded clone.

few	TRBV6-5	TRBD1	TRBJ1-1	TGTGCCAGCAAACAGGGGGCTTGGACTGAAGCTTTCTTT	CASKQGAWTEAFF
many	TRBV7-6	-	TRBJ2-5	TGTGCCAGCAGCTTTAGCCGTGGTGGAGAGACCCAGTACTTC	CASSFSRGGETQYF
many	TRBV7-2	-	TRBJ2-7	TGCGCCAGCAGCTTAGGAGGGGGGACCTACGAGCAGTACTTC	CASSLGGGTYEQYF
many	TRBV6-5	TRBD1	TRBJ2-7	TGTGCCAGCAGCCTCAAACAGGGGAGTTCCTACGAGCAGTACTTC	CASSLKQGSSYEQYF
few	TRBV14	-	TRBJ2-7	TGTGCCAGCAGCCAAGAAATTTTAGGAGAGCAGTACTTC	CASSQEILGEQYF
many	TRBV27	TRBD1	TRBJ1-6	TGTGCCAGCAGTTCAGGGACAGGGGAGAATTCACCCCTCCACTTT	CASSSGTGENSPLHF
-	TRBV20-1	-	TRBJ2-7	TGCAGTGCTCTTCTCGGGAGAGGGCCCGGTTACGAGCAGTACTTC	CSALLGRGPGYEQYF
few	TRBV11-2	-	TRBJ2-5	TGTGCCAGCAGCTCCCCGGGGACCGCAGGTCAAGAGACCCAGTACTTC	CASSSPGTAGQETQYF
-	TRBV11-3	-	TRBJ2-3	TGTGCCAGCAGCTGGGGTGGGAACAGCCTGACATTAACCACAGATACGCAGTATTTT	CASSWGGNSLTLTTDTQYF
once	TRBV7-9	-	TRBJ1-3	TGTGCCAGCAGCCCTCCCGGGAGCAGGCGGCTGGGGAGGAGCACCATATATTTT	CASSPPGSRRLGRSTIYF
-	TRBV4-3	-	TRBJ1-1	TGCGCCAGCAGCCAAAGAATGACACTGGACACTGAAGCTTTCTTT	CASSQRMTLDTEAFF
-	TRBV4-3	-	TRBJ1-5	TGCGCCAGCAGCCACGACTATAGCAATCAGCCCCAGCATTTT	CASSHDYSNQPQHF
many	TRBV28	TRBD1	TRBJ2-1	TGTGCCAGCAGTCCCTCCGGGACAGGGGTATACAATGAGCAGTTCTTC	CASSPSGTGVYNEQFF
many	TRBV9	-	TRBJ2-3	TGTGCCAGCAGCGTATTCGCGGGGGCCAGTGCTAGCACAGATACGCAGTATTTT	CASSVFAGASASTDTQYF
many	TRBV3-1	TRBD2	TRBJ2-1	TGTGCCAGCAGCCAAGCGGGACTAGCGGGGGCCACCCGTGTGGGTGAGCAGTTCTTC	CASSQAGLAGATRVGEQFF
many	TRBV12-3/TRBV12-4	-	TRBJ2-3	TGTGCCAGCAGTTGGGGTGGGGCGACTGGGGATACGCAGTATTTT	CASSWGGATGDTQYF
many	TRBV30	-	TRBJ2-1	TGTGCCTGGAGTGGTGGGGGGCTATCCTACAATGAGCAGTTCTTC	CAWSGGGLSYNEQFF
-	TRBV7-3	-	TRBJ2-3	TGTGCCAGCAGCTTAACGGATGACACAGATACGCAGTATTTT	CASSLTDDTDTQYF
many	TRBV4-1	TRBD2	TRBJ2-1	TGCGCCAGCAGCCGCGAGACTAGCGGGGGTTACAATGAGCAGTTCTTC	CASSRETSGGYNEQFF
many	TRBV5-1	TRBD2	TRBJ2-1	TGCGCCAGCCGTCGGCAACTAGCGGGGGCCAATGAGCAGTTCTTC	CASRRQLAGANEQFF
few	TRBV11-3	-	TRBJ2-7	TGTGCCAGCAGCCGACGGGGAGGAGGGATCTACGAGCAGTACTTC	CASSRRGGGIYEQYF
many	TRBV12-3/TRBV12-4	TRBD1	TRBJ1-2	TGTGCCAGCAGCCAGAGGACAGGAAGCAACTATGGCTACACCTTC	CASSQRTGSNYGYTF
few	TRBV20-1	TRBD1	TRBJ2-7	TGCAGTGCCCCCGGGAACAGGGGGTTCTACGAGCAGTACTTC	CSAPGNRGFYEQYF
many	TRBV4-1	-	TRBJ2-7	TGCGCCAGCAGCCAAGGTGGAGCTTCCTACGAGCAGTACTTC	CASSQGGASYEQYF
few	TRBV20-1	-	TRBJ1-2	TGCAGTGCTAGAGAGGGGAAAGAGATATATGGCTACACCTTC	CSAREGKEIYGYTF
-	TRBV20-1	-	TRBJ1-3	TGCAGTGCTCGACCCGCCGGAGATGGAAACACCATATATTTT	CSARPAGDGNTIYF
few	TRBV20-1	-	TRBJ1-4	TGCAGTGCTAGTGGGACTGGGGCCTATGAAAAACGGTTTTTT	CSASGTGAYEKRFF
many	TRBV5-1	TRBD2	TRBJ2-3	TGCGCCAGCAGCCCTGGGACTAGCGGGGTTATAGATACGCAGTATTTT	CASSPGTSGVIDTQYF
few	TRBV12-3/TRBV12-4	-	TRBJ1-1	TGTGCCAGCAGTTCATCCCGGACAGCGAACACTGAAGCTTTCTTT	CASSSSRTANTEAFF
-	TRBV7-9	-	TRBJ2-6	TGTGCCAGCAGCTTGAACAGGGTTACACCACTTATCGGAGCCAACGTCCTGACTTTC	CASSLNRVTPLIGANVLTF
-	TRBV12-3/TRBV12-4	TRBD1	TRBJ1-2	TGTGCCAGCAGTTTAGTTATCTCAGGGACAGTGAACTATGGCTACACCTTC	CASSLVISGTVNYGYTF
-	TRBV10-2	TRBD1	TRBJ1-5	TGCGCCAGCAGTCAACCCGGGACAGGGACGAGGGCCCAGCATTTT	CASSQPGTGTRAQHF
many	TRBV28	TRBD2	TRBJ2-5	TGTGCCAGCAGTTCCGCTAGCGGGGGGGCCCACGAGACCCAGTACTTC	CASSSASGGAHETQYF
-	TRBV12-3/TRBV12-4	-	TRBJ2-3	TGTGCCAGCAGACTTAGCACAGATATGCAGTATTTT	CASRLSTDMQYF
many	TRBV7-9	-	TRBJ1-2	TGTGCCAGCAGCTTAGCAAGGCAGGCGATTAACTATGGCTACACCTTC	CASSLARQAINYGYTF
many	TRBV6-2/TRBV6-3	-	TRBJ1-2	TGTGCCAGCAGTTATGGCCGAACGATGATGGACAGCCGCTACACCTTC	CASSYGRTMMDSRYTF
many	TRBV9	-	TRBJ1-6	TGTGCCAGCAGCGTAGAATTGTCGGGGGCCTCCTATAATTCACCCCTCCACTTT	CASSVELSGASYNSPLHF
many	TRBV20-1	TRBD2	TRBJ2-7	TGCAGTGCTAGGACTAGCGGGGGGGCAGGGCAGTACTTC	CSARTSGGAGQYF
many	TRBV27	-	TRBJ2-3	TGTGCCAGCAGTTTACGCCCCGGGTCCATCCCCTCTAGCACAGATACGCAGTATTTT	CASSLRPGSIPSSTDTQYF
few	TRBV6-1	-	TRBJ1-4	TGTGCCAGCAGTGAAATGGCCATCGGGAATGAAAAACTGTTTTTT	CASSEMAIGNEKLFF
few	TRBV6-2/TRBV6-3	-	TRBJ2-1	TGTGCCAGCAGTTACTTTAGTGCTACCCGGAATGAGCAGTTCTTC	CASSYFSATRNEQFF
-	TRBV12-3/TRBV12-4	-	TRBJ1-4	TGTGCCAGCAGTTGGGGCGGGGGGGCTAATGAAAAACTGTTTTTT	CASSWGGGANEKLFF
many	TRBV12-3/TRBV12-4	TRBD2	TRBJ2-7	TGTGCCAGCAGTTCAGGACTAGCAGGGACCTACGAGCAGTACTTC	CASSSGLAGTYEQYF
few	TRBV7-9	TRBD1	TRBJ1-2	TGTGCCAGCAGCCTATTGGGGCGCGGGACAGGGTATGGCTACACCTTC	CASSLLGRGTGYGYTF
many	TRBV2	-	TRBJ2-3	TGTGCCAGCAGGGAGGGGGGATTCACAGATACGCAGTATTTT	CASREGGFTDTQYF
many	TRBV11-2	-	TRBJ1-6	TGTGCCAGCAGCTTCCAGATTCTTAATTCACCCCTCCACTTT	CASSFQILNSPLHF
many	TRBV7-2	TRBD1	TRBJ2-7	TGTGCCAGCAGCTTCCCCCTTTCTACCGGGACAGGCAACACCTACGAGCAGTACTTC	CASSFPLSTGTGNTYEQYF
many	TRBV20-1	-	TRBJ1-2	TGCAGTGCTACCCGAGGCGACTATGGCTACACCTTC	CSATRGDYGYTF
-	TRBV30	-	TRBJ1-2	TGTGCCTGGAGTCCCCTTCGGGGCGGATATGGCTACACCTTC	CAWSPLRGGYGYTF
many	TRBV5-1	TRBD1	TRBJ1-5	TGCGCCAGCAGCCCCGGGACAGTACTAAATCAGCCCCAGCATTTT	CASSPGTVLNQPQHF
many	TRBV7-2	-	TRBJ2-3	TGTGCCAGCAGCCACTCGTACAGGCCCACAGATACGCAGTATTTT	CASSHSYRPTDTQYF
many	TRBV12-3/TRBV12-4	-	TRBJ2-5	TGTGCCAGCAGTTTTTCCGGGGAGACCCAGTACTTC	CASSFSGETQYF